The 30 T cell receptor beta chains below come from one sample, sequenced in a study of T cells in Graves' hyperthyroidism and ophthalmopathy. Amplification yielded TCR beta CDR3 regions, with RNA transcripts as the source. The HTBI set primed first-round TCR CDR3 RT-PCR. Each CDR3 protein is one row after TCRdb ran MiXCR on the multiplex PCR reads. Found here are fewer than 850,000 distinct CDR3 sequences, 15% to 20% of them singletons; the top ten hold roughly 15%. Source material: blood. All receptors come from a man over 45 with Graves' hyperthyroidism.

This clonotype was found many times. This chain joins TRBV29-1 and TRBJ2-7; tentative D call: TRBD1 (5 bases). Trimming pared 4 bases from V and 1 base from J, leaving 14 bases between. Germline V gene sequence: CDR1 SQVTM, CDR2 ANQGSEA. CDR3 size: 14 residues. CDR3 protein: CSVVDSSHSYEQYF. The CDR3 DNA reads TGCAGCGTTGTCGACAGTTCTCATTCCTACGAGCAGTACTTC.

This clonotype was counted ten times or more. This rearrangement joins TRBV5-1 to TRBJ2-5; no reliable D call. This CDR3 has 16 residues. V was clipped by 3 bases and J by 2 bases, with 17 bases between them. In germline, CDR1 is SGHRS, CDR2 YFSETQ. This CDR3 is CASSSSPPTEQETQYF. The CDR3 DNA sequence: TGCGCCAGCAGCTCCAGCCCACCAACTGAACAAGAGACCCAGTACTTC. The full variable domain, in which reference TRBV5-1 and TRBJ2-5 provide the parts outside the CDR3, is KAGVTQTPRYLIKTRGQQVTLSCSPISGHRSVSWYQQTPGQGLQFLFEYFSETQRNKGNFPGRFSGRQFSNSRSEMNVSTLELGDSALYLCASSSSPPTEQETQYFGPGTRLLVL.

The gene calls are TRBV9 and TRBJ1-1; TRBD1 aligns across 8 bases. The J segment lost 3 bases and the V segment lost 5 bases, leaving 12 bases of the junction unmatched. Germline V gene sequence: CDR1 SGDLS, CDR2 YYNGEE. The CDR3 covers 16 residues. The CDR3, as DNA: TGTGCCAGCAGTGTTAATAAGGACAGGGAGGACACTGAAGCTTTCTTT. Amino acid sequence: CASSVNKDREDTEAFF.

This rearrangement joins TRBV7-2 to TRBJ2-7; 8 bases map to TRBD1. Germline V gene sequence: CDR1 SGHTA, CDR2 FQGNSA. V was pared by 6 bases and J by 2 bases, with 9 bases of the junction left unmatched. The CDR3 spans 15 residues. CDR3 in DNA: TGTGCCAGCAGACTTGACAGGGGTCCTACCTACGAGCAGTACTTC. Translated, it gives CASRLDRGPTYEQYF. Supplemented by reference TRBV7-2 and TRBJ2-7, the full variable domain reads GAGVSQSPSNKVTEKGKDVELRCDPISGHTALYWYRQSLGQGLEFLIYFQGNSAPDKSGLPSDRFSAERTGGSVSTLTIQRTQQEDSAVYLCASRLDRGPTYEQYFGPGTRLTVT.

This clonotype has just a few counts. The chain is built from TRBV9 and TRBJ2-5, with TRBD2 matching 7 bases. Germline V CDR1 and CDR2: SGDLS, YYNGEE. The CDR3 has 15 amino acids. Germline trimming cut 0 bases from V and 5 bases from J; bases unmatched to any gene: 7. The CDR3 here is CASSVAGGPGETQYF. The CDR3 DNA is TGTGCCAGCAGCGTAGCGGGAGGCCCCGGGGAGACCCAGTACTTC.

V gene TRBV28 combines with J gene TRBJ2-7; no reliable D call. Germline CDR1 MDHEN, CDR2 SYDVKM. The V end was cut by 3 bases, the J end by 5 bases, with 11 bases between. The CDR3 length is 13 residues. Here the CDR3 reads CASSFPAAHEQYF. The CDR3 nucleotides read TGTGCCAGCAGTTTCCCAGCAGCGCACGAGCAGTACTTC.

This clonotype was seen repeatedly, ten times or more. J is TRBJ2-5 and V is TRBV20-1; the match to TRBD2 covers 11 bases. Looked up from germline, CDR1 is DFQATT and CDR2 is SNEGSKA (reference sequence). The V and J ends lost 4 bases and 2 bases, in that order; junction bases with no gene match: 9. This CDR3 is 16 amino acids long. The DNA of the CDR3 is TGCAGTGCTAACCCCAGACTAGCGGGAATACAAGAGACCCAGTACTTC. This translates into CSANPRLAGIQETQYF.

This clonotype has at least ten counts. The chain combines TRBV6-1 with TRBJ2-5, with D perhaps TRBD2 (6 bases). The length of the CDR3 is 14 residues. The V end lost 5 bases, the J end lost 5 bases, and 15 bases lay between the germline ends. Germline V gene data show CDR1 as MNHNS and CDR2 as SASEGT. The chain's CDR3 is CASSPSRGGETQYF. In nucleotides, the CDR3 is TGTGCCAGCAGTCCTAGCAGAGGAGGGGAGACCCAGTACTTC.

This clonotype was seen a handful of times. The V gene is TRBV10-3, the J gene TRBJ1-2; TRBD1 is a possible D gene (6 bases). This CDR3 region has 13 residues. The germline V gene encodes CDR1 ENHRY and CDR2 SYGVKD. With 3 bases removed from V and 7 bases from J, the gap between germline ends came to 12 bases. CDR3 coding DNA: TGTGCCATCAGTGAAACAGGGAAGGGTGGCTACACCTTC. Amino acids: CAISETGKGGYTF.

The chain joins TRBV19 to TRBJ2-5; TRBD1 matches 11 bases. This CDR3 spans 16 amino acids. The germline V gene encodes CDR1 LNHDA and CDR2 SQIVND (reference sequence). Trimming at V came to 5 bases and at J to 6 bases, leaving 11 bases not matched to a gene. CDR3 region: CASSSIQDRGRKTQYF. CDR3 in DNA: TGTGCCAGTAGTTCCATCCAGGACAGGGGGCGGAAGACCCAGTACTTC. The complete variable domain, with remaining parts taken from reference TRBV19 and TRBJ2-5, reads DGGITQSPKYLFRKEGQNVTLSCEQNLNHDAMYWYRQDPGQGLRLIYYSQIVNDFQKGDIAEGYSVSREKKESFPLTVTSAQKNPTAFYLCASSSIQDRGRKTQYFGPGTRLLVL.

The chain carries TRBV29-1 and TRBJ2-7; the D gene is possibly TRBD1 (7 bases). The V gene's germline CDR1 is SQVTM and CDR2 ANQGSEA. The V end lost 4 bases, the J end lost 2 bases, and 15 bases lay between the germline ends. This CDR3 is built from 14 residues. CDR3 sequence reads: CSVVGGDRAYEQYF. The CDR3 nucleotides read TGCAGCGTTGTTGGAGGGGACAGAGCCTACGAGCAGTACTTC.

This sequence joins TRBV28 and TRBJ1-2; D is ambiguous. Germline V gives CDR1 MDHEN, CDR2 SYDVKM. The CDR3 is 17 amino acids. The V gene lost 5 bases and the J gene lost 8 bases, with 27 bases spanning the gap. In DNA, the CDR3 is TGTGCCAGCAGTCCATGGAAACCAGGAGGCCCTTATATAGGCTACACCTTC. Translating it yields CASSPWKPGGPYIGYTF.

The sample holds many counts of this clonotype. J is TRBJ2-7 and V is TRBV28; TRBD2 matches 7 bases. The CDR3 loop spans 16 amino acids. Per germline, CDR1 MDHEN and CDR2 SYDVKM. V shed 6 bases and J 2 bases; nucleotides not matched to a gene: 13. The CDR3 DNA sequence: TGTGCCAGCAGCCACCTAGCTAGCGGACGGGCCTACGAGCAGTACTTC. This gives the protein CASSHLASGRAYEQYF.

The table lists this clonotype with many counts. As DNA, the CDR3 is TGCGCCAGCAGCTTGGATGCGCGCGGCTACACCTTC. Its translation is CASSLDARGYTF. V gene TRBV5-1 combines with J gene TRBJ1-2; D is undetermined. Trimming cost V 0 bases and J 8 bases, with 8 bases left between them. The CDR3 runs to 12 residues. The V gene's germline CDR1 is SGHRS and CDR2 YFSETQ.

The sample holds one count of this clonotype. The J gene is TRBJ2-5, the V gene TRBV10-3; D call uncertain. Germline CDR1 reads ENHRY; CDR2 reads SYGVKD. This CDR3 contains 12 residues. Deletions cut 0 bases from V and 4 bases from J, with 3 bases between. CDR3 sequence (DNA): TGTGCCATCAGTGAGTCAGGAGAGACCCAGTACTTC. This encodes CAISESGETQYF.

The chain uses TRBV4-1 and TRBJ2-3; 16 bases align to TRBD2. V was clipped by 2 bases and J by 4 bases; unmatched bases: 9. CDR3 length: 19 residues. The germline CDR1 and CDR2 sequences are MGHRA and YSYEKL. CDR3 in amino acids: CASSQRTGLAGGPPDTQYF. The CDR3 coding sequence is TGCGCCAGCAGCCAAAGGACGGGACTAGCGGGAGGGCCTCCAGATACGCAGTATTTT.

The chain uses TRBV7-9 and TRBJ1-5; possibly TRBD1 for D (5 bases). Deletions cut 6 bases from V and 6 bases from J, with 12 bases between. The germline gives CDR1 SEHNR, CDR2 FQNEAQ (reference sequence). CDR3 length: 13 amino acids. CDR3 protein: CASSRGSRQPQHF. CDR3 nucleotides: TGTGCCAGCAGTAGGGGTAGTCGTCAGCCCCAGCATTTT.

The chain uses TRBV28 and TRBJ2-5; D perhaps matches TRBD1 (8 bases). This CDR3 region has 15 residues. The germline V and J ends were trimmed by 10 bases and 4 bases, with 22 bases remaining between them. Germline-derived CDR1 and CDR2 are MDHEN and SYDVKM. CDR3 loop: CATRDYGRGRETQYF. In nucleotides, the CDR3 is TGTGCCACCCGGGACTATGGCAGGGGGCGAGAGACCCAGTACTTC.

This clonotype occurred many times. The V and J genes are TRBV12-3 or TRBV12-4 and TRBJ2-1; the D gene is possibly TRBD2 (5 bases). Trimming took 5 bases from V and 0 from J, leaving 20 bases between them. The CDR3 runs to 18 residues. This CDR3 is CASSTPRTSTTSYNEQFF. As DNA, the CDR3 is TGTGCCAGCAGTACTCCTCGGACTTCTACTACCTCCTACAATGAGCAGTTCTTC.

This clonotype turned up a few times. The gene calls are TRBV30 and TRBJ2-7; D is perhaps TRBD1 or TRBD2 (5 bases each). This CDR3 is 17 amino acids long. Germline CDR1 reads GTSNPN; CDR2 reads SVGIG (reference sequence). With 0 bases removed from V and 2 bases from J, the gap between germline ends came to 20 bases. The CDR3 loop reads CAWSVVSGTQFAYEQYF. CDR3 nucleotide sequence: TGTGCCTGGAGTGTAGTCTCCGGGACCCAATTCGCCTACGAGCAGTACTTC.

The CDR3 here is CASSLDRGLWTEAFF. CDR3 in DNA: TGTGCCAGCAGCCTGGACAGGGGATTATGGACTGAAGCTTTCTTT. The rearrangement joins TRBV5-8 to TRBJ1-1; 9 nucleotides agree with TRBD1. The CDR3 is made up of 15 amino acids. V shed 4 bases and J 5 bases; nucleotides not matched to a gene: 9. CDR1 is SGHTS and CDR2 is YDEGEE in the germline V gene.

This clonotype was seen a handful of times. This chain links TRBV20-1 with TRBJ2-5; TRBD2 agrees at 12 bases. Trimming cost V 6 bases and J 1 base; bases outside gene matches: 6. Germline assignment: CDR1 DFQATT and CDR2 SNEGSKA (reference sequence). The CDR3 is 15 amino acids. The CDR3 nucleotides are TGCAGTGCACTTAGGACTAGCGGGGCCCAAGAGACCCAGTACTTC. Translation gives CSALRTSGAQETQYF.

V usage is TRBV11-1 and J usage is TRBJ2-6, with 7 bases fitting TRBD1. The germline V gene has CDR1 SGHAT and CDR2 FQDESV (reference sequence). This CDR3 region has 16 residues. V trimming: 5 bases; J trimming: 1 base; junction bases outside the gene matches: 5. CDR3 DNA sequence: TGTGCCAGCAGCCAACCGACAGGGTCTGGGGCCAACGTCCTGACTTTC. It is translated as CASSQPTGSGANVLTF. Complete variable domain (other parts from reference TRBV11-1 and TRBJ2-6): EAEVAQSPRYKITEKSQAVAFWCDPISGHATLYWYRQILGQGPELLVQFQDESVVDDSQLPKDRFSAERLKGVDSTLKIQPAELGDSAMYLCASSQPTGSGANVLTFGAGSRLTVL.

This clonotype was seen more than once but under ten times. The chain carries TRBV4-2 and TRBJ1-2; TRBD1 agrees at 7 bases. This CDR3 comprises 16 residues. The ends lost 0 bases at V and 10 bases at J; junction bases unmatched: 14. Germline V gene lookup returns CDR1 LGHNA and CDR2 YNFKEQ. CDR3 region: CASSQERYRQGAYYTF. The CDR3 DNA reads as TGTGCCAGCAGCCAAGAGAGGTACAGACAGGGAGCCTACTACACCTTC.

This clonotype appeared a few times. J is TRBJ2-3 and V is TRBV5-1; maybe TRBD1 (6 bases). CDR1 and CDR2 (germline): SGHRS, YFSETQ. The ends were cut back, 0 bases at V and 4 bases at J, with 15 bases in the middle. The CDR3 spans 16 residues. This CDR3 reads CASSLALSWGPDTQYF. DNA for the CDR3: TGCGCCAGCAGCTTGGCATTAAGTTGGGGGCCAGATACGCAGTATTTT.

The chain recombines TRBV29-1 with TRBJ2-5; 9 nucleotides line up with TRBD1. This CDR3 has 17 residues. V shed 7 bases, J shed 5 bases, and the junction held 20 bases outside the gene matches. CDR1 and CDR2 from the germline V gene are SQVTM and ANQGSEA. The CDR3 coding sequence is TGCAGCGCAAAACCAGACCCCGGGACAGGGCGGTGGGAGACCCAGTACTTC. It yields the protein CSAKPDPGTGRWETQYF.

For this clonotype: Since no conserved phenylalanine or tryptophan closes the CDR3, a read error is the likely cause. This chain links TRBV6-1 with TRBJ2-6; D is ambiguous. V lost 5 bases to trimming and J lost 0 bases, with 11 bases between them. Germline CDR1 MNHNS, CDR2 SASEGT. CDR3 length: 16 residues. CDR3 sequence: CASSPIRSSGANVLTS. CDR3 nucleotides: TGTGCCAGCAGTCCTATCAGGAGCTCTGGGGCCAACGTCCTGACTTCC.

This clonotype was recorded many times. The chain employs TRBV7-2 and TRBJ2-5; the match to TRBD1 covers 7 bases. The V segment lost 4 bases and the J segment 2 bases; nucleotides outside the gene matches: 4. This CDR3 comprises 14 residues. Per the germline V gene, CDR1 is SGHTA and CDR2 is FQGNSA. The CDR3 reads CASSYRQGQETQYF. CDR3 DNA sequence: TGTGCCAGCAGCTACCGACAGGGTCAAGAGACCCAGTACTTC.

This chain joins TRBV7-9 and TRBJ2-3; D gene ambiguous. The V end lost 8 bases, the J end lost 1 base, and 13 bases lay between the germline ends. The CDR3 contains 14 residues. Germline values: CDR1 SEHNR, CDR2 FQNEAQ (reference sequence). The CDR3 DNA reads as TGTGCCAGCCAAGTAAGGCCCGGCACAGATACGCAGTATTTT. Encoded protein: CASQVRPGTDTQYF. The full variable domain, rest sourced from reference TRBV7-9 and TRBJ2-3, is DTGVSQNPRHKITKRGQNVTFRCDPISEHNRLYWYRQTLGQGPEFLTYFQNEAQLEKSRLLSDRFSAERPKGSFSTLEIQRTEQGDSAMYLCASQVRPGTDTQYFGPGTRLTVL.

Many counts were recorded for this clonotype. The chain carries TRBV28 and TRBJ2-1, with TRBD1 as a possible D gene (5 bases). Germline CDR1 and CDR2: MDHEN and SYDVKM. The CDR3 consists of 13 residues. Trimming shortened V by 9 bases and J by 4 bases, and 13 bases separated the two germline ends. CDR3 in amino acids: CASQLAGYNEQFF. The CDR3, as DNA: TGTGCCAGTCAACTGGCAGGGTACAATGAGCAGTTCTTC.